This is a list of T cell receptor beta chains from one sample in a study of blood T cells in healthy people across ages. TCRdb used MiXCR to reprocess the 5' RACE reads, holding one entry per CDR3 protein. The profile shows roughly 680,000 distinct CDR3 sequences, around 21% of them singletons. Source material: blood. Receptors originate from a man between 65 and 85 years old in good health. The CDR3 runs from the conserved cysteine through the conserved F or W. The D gene is left open where the match is weak. Some rows mark clone size as missing; the rest say once, few, many or name a class of expanded clone.

few	NA	TRBV12-3/TRBV12-4	TRBJ1-6	TGTGCCAGCAGTAAGGACAGTCATTCACCCCTCCACTTT	CASSKDSHSPLHF
NA	TRBD1	TRBV9	TRBJ1-4	TGTGCCAGCAGCGTTGGGACAGCTGAAAAACTGTTTTTT	CASSVGTAEKLFF
few	TRBD2	TRBV7-8	TRBJ2-1	TGTGCCAGCAGCTTAGCCTTGCTAGCGGGAGATTACAATGAGCAGTTCTTC	CASSLALLAGDYNEQFF
few	TRBD2	TRBV20-1	TRBJ2-7	TGCAGTGCTAGAGATGGAGCGGGAGTGAACGAGCAGTACTTC	CSARDGAGVNEQYF
few	NA	TRBV5-5	TRBJ2-5	TGTGCCAGCAGCTTCGGTTGGGATATAGCGACCCAGTACTTC	CASSFGWDIATQYF
NA	NA	TRBV20-1	TRBJ2-7	TGCAGTGTGGTGGAGTCCTACGAGCAGTGCTTC	CSVVESYEQCF
NA	NA	TRBV5-1	TRBJ2-1	TGCGCCAGCAGCTCAGAGCAGGGCTCCTACAATGAGCAGTTCTTC	CASSSEQGSYNEQFF
NA	TRBD2	TRBV6-2/TRBV6-3	TRBJ2-7	TGTGCCAGCAGTTACGTTCCTAGCGGGAGCTACGAGCAGTACTTC	CASSYVPSGSYEQYF
few	TRBD2	TRBV20-1	TRBJ2-5	TGCAGTGCTAGAGATATAGGACTAGCGGGCCACCAAGAGACCCAGTACTTC	CSARDIGLAGHQETQYF
NA	NA	TRBV9	TRBJ2-1	TGTGCCAGCAGCGCAAATGGGGGCAATGAGCAGTTCTTC	CASSANGGNEQFF
NA	NA	TRBV4-3	TRBJ1-2	TGCGCCAGCAGCCAAGCGAACGGGGGCGGGTATGGCTACACCTTC	CASSQANGGGYGYTF
once	NA	TRBV7-8	TRBJ2-1	TGTGCCAGCACTCCAGGGGTAGGCTCCTACAATGAGCAGTTCTTC	CASTPGVGSYNEQFF
NA	TRBD1	TRBV7-6	TRBJ2-1	TGTGCCAGCAGCCCTACAGGGGTGGACAATGAGCAGTTCTTC	CASSPTGVDNEQFF
few	TRBD2	TRBV20-1	TRBJ2-5	TGCAGTGCTAGATCTAGCGGGAGCTCGAGGGAGACCCAGTACTTC	CSARSSGSSRETQYF
many	NA	TRBV28	TRBJ1-3	TGTGCCAGCAGTTTGTTGGGGACCTCTGGAAACACCATATATTTT	CASSLLGTSGNTIYF
few	NA	TRBV10-3	TRBJ1-5	TGTGCCATCAGGATGGACAGCGATAGCAATCAGCCCCAGCATTTT	CAIRMDSDSNQPQHF
few	NA	TRBV7-9	TRBJ2-7	TGTGCCAGCAGCTTAGGGCCGGCCACCTACGAGCAGTACTTC	CASSLGPATYEQYF
NA	TRBD1	TRBV9	TRBJ2-3	TGTGCCAGCAGCGTAGCCCTATGGGGACAGGGCACAGATACGCAGTATTTT	CASSVALWGQGTDTQYF
NA	NA	TRBV3-1	TRBJ2-3	TGTGCCAACAGTCCAACCGGGACCAGAGAAGCCACAGATACGCAGTATTTT	CANSPTGTREATDTQYF
few	NA	TRBV4-3	TRBJ2-2	TGCGCCAGCAGCCAAAACTTTAACACCGGGGAGCTGTTTTTT	CASSQNFNTGELFF
NA	TRBD1	TRBV28	TRBJ2-7	TGCGCCAGCACCCTCAACCGGGACAGCCCCTACGAGCAGTACTTC	CASTLNRDSPYEQYF
few	TRBD2	TRBV2	TRBJ2-1	TGTGCCAGCAGTGAGGAACTAGCGGGAGATGAGCAGTTCTTC	CASSEELAGDEQFF
few	TRBD2	TRBV5-5	TRBJ2-5	TGTGCCAGCAGCATCAGGACTAGCACCCAAGAGACCCAGTACTTC	CASSIRTSTQETQYF
few	TRBD1	TRBV7-9	TRBJ2-5	TGTGCCAGCAGCTCGGGACAGCCGATTGAAGAGACCCAGTACTTC	CASSSGQPIEETQYF
NA	TRBD1	TRBV5-4	TRBJ2-1	TGTGCCAGCAGCAGGGACAGTGGTTCCTACAATGAGCAGTTCTTC	CASSRDSGSYNEQFF
NA	NA	TRBV28	TRBJ1-1	TGTGCCAGCAGAGAGGCCGCGAGTTACACTGAAGCTTTCTTT	CASREAASYTEAFF
few	NA	TRBV5-1	TRBJ1-4	TGCGCCAGCAGCCCAACGACAGGAATTAATGAAAAACTGTTTTTT	CASSPTTGINEKLFF
NA	TRBD1	TRBV4-3	TRBJ1-4	TGCGCCAGCAGCCAACTCCGGGCACAGGGGGCTGAAAAACTGTTTTTT	CASSQLRAQGAEKLFF
NA	NA	TRBV18	TRBJ1-5	TGTGCCAGCTCCACGTCGGATAGCAATCAGCCCCAGCATTTT	CASSTSDSNQPQHF
few	NA	TRBV19	TRBJ2-1	TGTGCCAGTAGTAAGAATCCAGGGACCGTCTCCTACAATGAGCAGTTCTTC	CASSKNPGTVSYNEQFF
many	NA	TRBV5-1	TRBJ1-1	TGTGCCAGCAGCTTAGAGGGGACTGAAGCTTTCTTT	CASSLEGTEAFF
few	TRBD1	TRBV12-3/TRBV12-4	TRBJ2-7	TGTGCCAGCAGTTTACTTGGACAGGGGAGGAACGAGCAGTACTTC	CASSLLGQGRNEQYF
few	NA	TRBV4-3	TRBJ2-5	TGCGCCAGCAGCCAAGAATACCGGAGGGGGCAAGGACAAGAGACCCAGTACTTC	CASSQEYRRGQGQETQYF
few	TRBD2	TRBV6-1	TRBJ2-3	TGTGCCAGCAGTGACCCGTGGGGCGGGGGAACAGATACGCAGTATTTT	CASSDPWGGGTDTQYF
few	NA	TRBV29-1	TRBJ2-7	TGCAGCGTTGGTGGCCTAGCGACCTACGAGCAGTACTTC	CSVGGLATYEQYF
few	NA	TRBV20-1	TRBJ1-4	TGCAGTGCTAGAGAAACCCCCAGTCCGGCAAAACTGTTTTTT	CSARETPSPAKLFF
few	NA	TRBV3-1	TRBJ1-2	TGTGCCAGCAGCCAAGCGACGCAACGGAATGGCTACACCTTT	CASSQATQRNGYTF
few	NA	TRBV2	TRBJ1-1	TGTGCCAGCAGTGCCCGGGACACTGTAAACACTGAAGCTTTCTTT	CASSARDTVNTEAFF
NA	NA	TRBV7-9	TRBJ2-5	TGTGTCAGCAGCTTAAAGCCCCTAGAGACCCAGTACTTC	CVSSLKPLETQYF
NA	TRBD1	TRBV5-1	TRBJ1-6	TGCGCCAGCAGCCCGGGACAGGGGCCGTATTCACCCCTCCACTTT	CASSPGQGPYSPLHF
few	NA	TRBV7-9	TRBJ1-5	TGTGCCAGCAGCTTACGAAGCCAGCCCCAGCATTTT	CASSLRSQPQHF
few	TRBD1	TRBV18	TRBJ2-2	TGTGCCAGCTCTACCGGGACAGGGTCCTCCGGGGAGCTGTTTTTT	CASSTGTGSSGELFF
few	TRBD2	TRBV29-1	TRBJ2-3	TGCAGCGTCTCGACTAGCGGGCATACAGATACGCAGTATTTT	CSVSTSGHTDTQYF